These T cell receptor beta chains were read from a single sample in a study of PD-1 blockade in classical Hodgkin lymphoma. The table came from immunoSEQ multiplex PCR; TCRdb's copy has only in-frame clones and leaves some out. The table records 35,000 to 50,000 clones, under 75% of them present only once. Sample: peripheral blood mononuclear cells (PBMCs), taken before the second cycle of nivolumab. These receptor sequences come from a human donor with classical Hodgkin lymphoma. The CDR3 runs from the conserved cysteine through the conserved F or W. The D gene is left open where the match is weak. Rows may omit the clone size; those that give it use once, few, many or a size class.

CDR3aa: CASSSGNTGELFF; CDR3nt: TGTGCCAGCAGCTCCGGGAACACCGGGGAGCTGTTTTTT; v_gene: TRBV9; j_gene: TRBJ2-2; d_gene: .; abundance: few
CDR3aa: CASSYDGTSIFEQFF; CDR3nt: TGTGCCAGCAGTTACGACGGGACTAGTATCTTTGAGCAGTTCTTC; v_gene: TRBV6-5; j_gene: TRBJ2-1; d_gene: TRBD2; abundance: once
CDR3aa: CASQSTGYEPQHF; CDR3nt: TGTGCCAGCCAAAGTACAGGGTACGAGCCCCAGCATTTT; v_gene: TRBV28; j_gene: TRBJ1-5; d_gene: .; abundance: .
CDR3aa: CASSPARGNYGYTF; CDR3nt: TGTGCCAGCTCACCGGCCAGGGGAAACTATGGCTACACCTTC; v_gene: TRBV18; j_gene: TRBJ1-2; d_gene: .; abundance: .
CDR3aa: CATSFDRENEQYF; CDR3nt: TGTGCCACCAGCTTTGACAGGGAGAACGAGCAGTACTTC; v_gene: TRBV15; j_gene: TRBJ2-7; d_gene: TRBD1; abundance: .
CDR3aa: CSVEDPESRQETQYF; CDR3nt: TGCAGCGTTGAAGATCCGGAATCTCGCCAAGAGACCCAGTACTTC; v_gene: TRBV29-1; j_gene: TRBJ2-5; d_gene: .; abundance: .
CDR3aa: CASRLQGFNQPQHF; CDR3nt: TGTGCCAGCAGACTGCAGGGATTCAATCAGCCCCAGCATTTT; v_gene: TRBV2; j_gene: TRBJ1-5; d_gene: .; abundance: many
CDR3aa: CASSIGWIYGYTF; CDR3nt: TGTGCCAGTAGTATCGGCTGGATCTATGGCTACACCTTC; v_gene: TRBV19; j_gene: TRBJ1-2; d_gene: .; abundance: .
CDR3aa: CASSLAKTGDNQPQHF; CDR3nt: TGTGCCAGCAGCTTGGCCAAGACAGGGGATAATCAGCCCCAGCATTTT; v_gene: TRBV5-5; j_gene: TRBJ1-5; d_gene: TRBD1; abundance: .
CDR3aa: CASSFSGNTIYF; CDR3nt: TGTGCCAGCAGCTTTTCCGGAAACACCATATATTTT; v_gene: TRBV7-9; j_gene: TRBJ1-3; d_gene: .; abundance: few
CDR3aa: CASKTLGYNQPQHF; CDR3nt: TGTGCCAGCAAGACCCTGGGGTACAATCAGCCCCAGCATTTT; v_gene: TRBV28; j_gene: TRBJ1-5; d_gene: .; abundance: .
CDR3aa: CASSFLFSSYNEQFF; CDR3nt: TGTGCCAGCAGTTTTCTGTTCAGCTCCTACAATGAGCAGTTCTTC; v_gene: TRBV27; j_gene: TRBJ2-1; d_gene: .; abundance: .
CDR3aa: CASRGGGGQETQYF; CDR3nt: TGTGCCAGCAGGGGAGGGGGGGGCCAAGAGACCCAGTACTTC; v_gene: TRBV27; j_gene: TRBJ2-5; d_gene: .; abundance: .
CDR3aa: CAWSVGTLYGYTF; CDR3nt: TGTGCCTGGAGTGTAGGGACCCTCTATGGCTACACCTTC; v_gene: TRBV30; j_gene: TRBJ1-2; d_gene: .; abundance: .
CDR3aa: CASSLKQASQPQHF; CDR3nt: TGTGCCAGCAGTTTAAAACAGGCAAGTCAGCCCCAGCATTTT; v_gene: TRBV27; j_gene: TRBJ1-5; d_gene: .; abundance: few
CDR3aa: CASSYSTALKAFF; CDR3nt: TGTGCCAGCAGTTACTCGACGGCCCTGAAAGCTTTCTTT; v_gene: TRBV6-5; j_gene: TRBJ1-1; d_gene: .; abundance: .
CDR3aa: CASSPGGANSGANVLTF; CDR3nt: TGCGCCAGCAGTCCCGGTGGGGCGAACTCTGGGGCCAACGTCCTGACTTTC; v_gene: TRBV5-1; j_gene: TRBJ2-6; d_gene: .; abundance: .
CDR3aa: CASSPRRGGEGIVTIYF; CDR3nt: TGTGCCAGCTCACCACGCCGTGGTGGGGAAGGAATAGTCACCATATATTTT; v_gene: TRBV18; j_gene: TRBJ1-3; d_gene: .; abundance: once
CDR3aa: CAWSVRAYEQYF; CDR3nt: TGTGCCTGGAGTGTAAGGGCCTACGAGCAGTACTTC; v_gene: TRBV30; j_gene: TRBJ2-7; d_gene: .; abundance: .
CDR3aa: CASRVTGGYGYTF; CDR3nt: TGTGCCAGCAGAGTAACAGGGGGATATGGCTACACCTTC; v_gene: TRBV27; j_gene: TRBJ1-2; d_gene: TRBD1; abundance: few
CDR3aa: CSVSPTRGGSYEQYF; CDR3nt: TGCAGCGTCTCCCCAACCAGGGGAGGCTCCTACGAGCAGTACTTC; v_gene: TRBV29-1; j_gene: TRBJ2-7; d_gene: .; abundance: few
CDR3aa: CAISGLTSGSVNEQFF; CDR3nt: TGTGCCATCAGTGGGTTAACTAGCGGGAGTGTCAATGAGCAGTTCTTC; v_gene: TRBV10-3; j_gene: TRBJ2-1; d_gene: TRBD2; abundance: .
CDR3aa: CASSSKDRGPYEQYF; CDR3nt: TGTGCCAGCAGCTCAAAAGACAGGGGGCCCTACGAGCAGTACTTC; v_gene: TRBV7-9; j_gene: TRBJ2-7; d_gene: TRBD1; abundance: .
CDR3aa: CASSQENTIYF; CDR3nt: TGTGCCAGCAGTCAAGAAAACACCATATATTTT; v_gene: TRBV6-8; j_gene: TRBJ1-3; d_gene: .; abundance: .
CDR3aa: CASSLTGEQFF; CDR3nt: TGTGCCAGCAGCTTGACGGGTGAGCAGTTCTTC; v_gene: TRBV7-3; j_gene: TRBJ2-1; d_gene: .; abundance: .
CDR3aa: CASSFQRTGELFF; CDR3nt: TGTGCCAGCAGTTTTCAGAGAACCGGGGAGCTGTTTTTT; v_gene: TRBV27; j_gene: TRBJ2-2; d_gene: .; abundance: few
CDR3aa: CASSRGQVQSYEQYF; CDR3nt: TGTGCCAGTAGTAGGGGACAGGTTCAATCCTACGAGCAGTACTTC; v_gene: TRBV19; j_gene: TRBJ2-7; d_gene: TRBD1; abundance: .
CDR3aa: CASSVGQRKGEQYF; CDR3nt: TGTGCCAGCAGCGTAGGACAACGAAAAGGCGAGCAGTACTTC; v_gene: TRBV9; j_gene: TRBJ2-7; d_gene: .; abundance: .
CDR3aa: CASSVATGQGVYEQYF; CDR3nt: TGTGCCAGCAGCGTAGCGACGGGACAGGGAGTCTACGAGCAGTACTTC; v_gene: TRBV9; j_gene: TRBJ2-7; d_gene: TRBD1; abundance: .
CDR3aa: CASSLLVGADTQYF; CDR3nt: TGCGCCAGCAGCCTACTTGTCGGGGCGGATACGCAGTATTTT; v_gene: TRBV4-3; j_gene: TRBJ2-3; d_gene: .; abundance: .
CDR3aa: CASSRGTNGNSPLHF; CDR3nt: TGTGCCAGCAGCAGGGGGACTAATGGGAATTCACCCCTCCACTTT; v_gene: TRBV9; j_gene: TRBJ1-6; d_gene: .; abundance: .
CDR3aa: CASSGGQRRSINYGYTF; CDR3nt: TGTGCCAGCAGCGGGGGACAGCGCCGTTCGATTAACTATGGCTACACCTTC; v_gene: TRBV13; j_gene: TRBJ1-2; d_gene: TRBD1; abundance: .
CDR3aa: CASSLNPDSYNEQFF; CDR3nt: TGTGCCAGCAGCTTAAACCCGGACTCCTACAATGAGCAGTTCTTC; v_gene: TRBV7-2; j_gene: TRBJ2-1; d_gene: .; abundance: few
CDR3aa: CASSSPDRETGELFF; CDR3nt: TGTGCCAGCAGCTCTCCGGACAGGGAAACCGGGGAGCTGTTTTTT; v_gene: TRBV7-9; j_gene: TRBJ2-2; d_gene: TRBD1; abundance: .
CDR3aa: CASSHQRAHSGQPQHF; CDR3nt: TGCGCCAGCAGCCATCAACGGGCCCATTCGGGTCAGCCCCAGCATTTT; v_gene: TRBV4-3; j_gene: TRBJ1-5; d_gene: .; abundance: .
CDR3aa: CASSVGRQTVNTEAFF; CDR3nt: TGTGCCAGCAGCGTTGGGAGACAGACCGTGAACACTGAAGCTTTCTTT; v_gene: TRBV7-8; j_gene: TRBJ1-1; d_gene: .; abundance: .
CDR3aa: CASSESATGAWGTEAFF; CDR3nt: TGTGCCAGCAGTGAAAGTGCGACAGGGGCTTGGGGCACTGAAGCTTTCTTT; v_gene: TRBV6-1; j_gene: TRBJ1-1; d_gene: TRBD1; abundance: few
CDR3aa: CASSPTSGRSYNEQFF; CDR3nt: TGTGCCAGCAGCCCGACTAGCGGGAGGTCCTACAATGAGCAGTTCTTC; v_gene: TRBV5-4; j_gene: TRBJ2-1; d_gene: TRBD2; abundance: .
CDR3aa: CASGTVETQYF; CDR3nt: TGTGCCAGTGGTACAGTAGAGACCCAGTACTTC; v_gene: TRBV19; j_gene: TRBJ2-5; d_gene: .; abundance: .
CDR3aa: CASSPGRRSGNTIYF; CDR3nt: TGTGCCAGCAGCCCCGGTCGTAGATCTGGAAACACCATATATTTT; v_gene: TRBV9; j_gene: TRBJ1-3; d_gene: .; abundance: .
CDR3aa: CATGRTGVVDQYF; CDR3nt: TGTGCCACCGGCCGTACGGGGGTTGTGGATCAGTACTTC; v_gene: TRBV18; j_gene: TRBJ2-7; d_gene: .; abundance: .
CDR3aa: CASSSVLGANEKLFF; CDR3nt: TGTGCCAGCAGTTCCGTCTTGGGGGCTAATGAAAAACTGTTTTTT; v_gene: TRBV28; j_gene: TRBJ1-4; d_gene: .; abundance: few
CDR3aa: CASSLTGNNYEQYF; CDR3nt: TGTGCCAGCAGCCTTACAGGGAATAACTACGAGCAGTACTTC; v_gene: TRBV7-2; j_gene: TRBJ2-7; d_gene: .; abundance: .
CDR3aa: CASSHRGRGLEAFF; CDR3nt: TGTGCCAGCAGTCACCGGGGGAGGGGTCTTGAAGCTTTCTTT; v_gene: TRBV6-5; j_gene: TRBJ1-1; d_gene: .; abundance: .
CDR3aa: CAIAAGASTGELFF; CDR3nt: TGTGCCATCGCCGCGGGAGCTAGCACCGGGGAGCTGTTTTTT; v_gene: TRBV5-4; j_gene: TRBJ2-2; d_gene: TRBD2; abundance: .
CDR3aa: CASSLKPPGSGNTIYF; CDR3nt: TGTGCCAGCAGCCTAAAACCCCCGGGCTCTGGAAACACCATATATTTT; v_gene: TRBV2; j_gene: TRBJ1-3; d_gene: .; abundance: .
CDR3aa: CASRVTEAFF; CDR3nt: TGTGCCAGCAGGGTAACTGAAGCTTTCTTT; v_gene: TRBV2; j_gene: TRBJ1-1; d_gene: .; abundance: few
CDR3aa: CASSLDWREAPYEQYF; CDR3nt: TGTGCCAGCAGCTTGGATTGGCGGGAGGCCCCCTACGAGCAGTACTTC; v_gene: TRBV5-4; j_gene: TRBJ2-7; d_gene: TRBD2; abundance: .
CDR3aa: CSVVWEDNEQFF; CDR3nt: TGCAGCGTTGTCTGGGAAGACAATGAGCAGTTCTTC; v_gene: TRBV29-1; j_gene: TRBJ2-1; d_gene: .; abundance: .
CDR3aa: CASSHGQLYTDTQYF; CDR3nt: TGCGCCAGCAGCCACGGACAGCTATACACAGATACGCAGTATTTT; v_gene: TRBV4-3; j_gene: TRBJ2-3; d_gene: .; abundance: .
CDR3aa: CASTRGGLTGFSYEQYF; CDR3nt: TGTGCCAGCACCCGTGGGGGGCTAACAGGATTCTCCTACGAGCAGTACTTC; v_gene: TRBV7-6; j_gene: TRBJ2-7; d_gene: .; abundance: .
CDR3aa: CASSQEASGSADTQYF; CDR3nt: TGCGCCAGCAGCCAAGAAGCTAGCGGGAGCGCTGATACGCAGTATTTT; v_gene: TRBV4-1; j_gene: TRBJ2-3; d_gene: TRBD2; abundance: .
CDR3aa: CASISPGAAGELFF; CDR3nt: TGTGCCAGCATTTCCCCGGGGGCTGCCGGGGAGCTGTTTTTT; v_gene: TRBV6-6; j_gene: TRBJ2-2; d_gene: .; abundance: few
CDR3aa: CASSLAGGYQPQHF; CDR3nt: TGTGCCAGCAGCTTAGCGGGAGGTTATCAGCCCCAGCATTTT; v_gene: TRBV7-6; j_gene: TRBJ1-5; d_gene: .; abundance: .
CDR3aa: CASSLGQGVHEQYF; CDR3nt: TGTGCCAGCAGCTTAGGACAGGGGGTCCACGAGCAGTACTTC; v_gene: TRBV7-2; j_gene: TRBJ2-7; d_gene: TRBD1; abundance: .
CDR3aa: CASSIDRRQASYEQYF; CDR3nt: TGTGCCAGTAGTATAGATCGGAGACAGGCCTCCTACGAGCAGTACTTC; v_gene: TRBV19; j_gene: TRBJ2-7; d_gene: .; abundance: few
CDR3aa: CASQENPIFPYEQYF; CDR3nt: TGTGCCAGTCAAGAGAATCCCATATTCCCCTACGAGCAGTACTTC; v_gene: TRBV19; j_gene: TRBJ2-7; d_gene: .; abundance: .
CDR3aa: CASSPEEGDYGYTF; CDR3nt: TGTGCCAGCAGCCCGGAGGAGGGGGACTATGGCTACACCTTC; v_gene: TRBV9; j_gene: TRBJ1-2; d_gene: .; abundance: .
CDR3aa: CASSLDRGQGAFF; CDR3nt: TGTGCCAGCAGCTTAGACAGGGGGCAGGGAGCTTTCTTT; v_gene: TRBV7-2; j_gene: TRBJ1-1; d_gene: TRBD1; abundance: few
CDR3aa: CASRDGTSGGTDTQYF; CDR3nt: TGTGCCAGCAGGGACGGGACTAGCGGGGGGACAGATACGCAGTATTTT; v_gene: TRBV7-2; j_gene: TRBJ2-3; d_gene: TRBD2; abundance: few